This T cell receptor (beta chain) was sequenced during a study of blood T cell repertoires in COVID-19. Looked up from germline, CDR1 is SGHVS and CDR2 is FQNEAQ. This CDR3 has 14 amino acids. With 7 bases clipped from V and 5 bases from J, the junction kept 7 bases outside the gene matches. Under the authors' procedure: The authors estimated nucleated cell counts from reference gene primer amplification. Only in-frame clones appear in the TCRdb table, and some are missing; sequencing was by immunoSEQ multiplex PCR. From that table come the V and J calls and clone size; the DNA was used to work out D and trimming. The sample lists about 130,000 clones, about four fifths seen once, with 4% to 5% in the top ten. Seattle participants joined during active infection and were tracked over time.

The sequence derives from a woman aged 65 to 85 with COVID-19, enrolled during active disease. The chain uses TRBV7-8 and TRBJ1-4, with 7 bases that match TRBD1. The source material was peripheral blood. In DNA form, the CDR3 reads TGTGCCAGCAACAAGGGACAGCCGAATGAAAAACTGTTTTTT. This codes for CASNKGQPNEKLFF.